A selection of T cell receptor beta chains follows, all from one sample in a study of T-cell memory formation after mild COVID-19. In TCRdb, the 5' RACE reads were re-called with MiXCR into one record per CDR3 protein. The data hold hundreds of thousands of distinct CDR3 sequences, with roughly a fifth observed a single time. Sequencing used PBMCs or a T cell subset sorted from them (not recorded which). The source is an adult woman who had mild COVID-19 (a few samples of this study predate the infection). Cell type and time point are not known. The CDR3 runs from the conserved cysteine through the conserved F or W. Each record gives: CDR3 protein, CDR3 DNA, clone size, J gene, D gene, V gene. The D gene is left open where the match is weak. Clone size is stated in some rows and not others, as once, few, many or a class when expanded.

CDR3aa: CSVRKGYGYTF; CDR3nt: TGCAGCGTTCGTAAGGGGTATGGCTACACCTTC; abundance: few; j_gene: TRBJ1-2; d_gene: -; v_gene: TRBV29-1
CDR3aa: CASSLFRDSHEETQYF; CDR3nt: TGTGCCAGCAGTTTATTCCGGGACAGCCATGAAGAGACCCAGTACTTC; abundance: many; j_gene: TRBJ2-5; d_gene: TRBD1; v_gene: TRBV12-3/TRBV12-4
CDR3aa: CASKGLWTGGTYEQYF; CDR3nt: TGTGCCAGCAAAGGTTTGTGGACAGGGGGCACCTACGAGCAGTACTTC; abundance: few; j_gene: TRBJ2-7; d_gene: -; v_gene: TRBV21-1
CDR3aa: CASTFVAGPPGGEQFF; CDR3nt: TGCGCCAGCACTTTTGTGGCGGGGCCCCCGGGGGGTGAGCAGTTCTTC; abundance: few; j_gene: TRBJ2-1; d_gene: TRBD2; v_gene: TRBV5-1
CDR3aa: CASSPTSGGWHEQFF; CDR3nt: TGTGCCAGCAGCCCGACTAGCGGGGGTTGGCATGAGCAGTTCTTC; abundance: few; j_gene: TRBJ2-1; d_gene: TRBD2; v_gene: TRBV3-1
CDR3aa: CASSKGALTEEQYF; CDR3nt: TGTGCCAGCAGCAAAGGGGCCCTCACGGAGGAGCAGTACTTC; abundance: few; j_gene: TRBJ2-7; d_gene: -; v_gene: TRBV5-6
CDR3aa: CATSREGVSNQPQHF; CDR3nt: TGTGCCACCAGCAGAGAAGGGGTTAGCAATCAGCCCCAGCATTTT; abundance: few; j_gene: TRBJ1-5; d_gene: -; v_gene: TRBV15
CDR3aa: CATSPGEGYEQYF; CDR3nt: TGTGCCACCAGCCCCGGCGAGGGGTACGAGCAGTACTTC; abundance: -; j_gene: TRBJ2-7; d_gene: -; v_gene: TRBV15
CDR3aa: CASSLWAGVGANVLTF; CDR3nt: TGTGCCAGCAGTTTATGGGCAGGGGTAGGGGCCAACGTCCTGACTTTC; abundance: -; j_gene: TRBJ2-6; d_gene: -; v_gene: TRBV27
CDR3aa: CASSLGVGTTNEKLFF; CDR3nt: TGCGCCAGCAGCTTGGGGGTCGGTACAACTAATGAAAAACTGTTTTTT; abundance: few; j_gene: TRBJ1-4; d_gene: -; v_gene: TRBV5-1
CDR3aa: CASSPLPENTEAFF; CDR3nt: TGCGCCAGCAGCCCGCTACCAGAGAACACTGAAGCTTTCTTT; abundance: -; j_gene: TRBJ1-1; d_gene: -; v_gene: TRBV5-1
CDR3aa: CAISPGTASGNTIYF; CDR3nt: TGTGCCATCAGCCCCGGGACGGCCTCTGGAAACACCATATATTTT; abundance: -; j_gene: TRBJ1-3; d_gene: -; v_gene: TRBV10-3
CDR3aa: CASRYGQYGRNEQYF; CDR3nt: TGTGCCAGCAGATATGGACAGTACGGAAGGAACGAGCAGTACTTC; abundance: -; j_gene: TRBJ2-7; d_gene: -; v_gene: TRBV12-3/TRBV12-4
CDR3aa: CASSFVSEAFF; CDR3nt: TGTGCCAGCAGCTTCGTCTCTGAAGCTTTCTTT; abundance: -; j_gene: TRBJ1-1; d_gene: -; v_gene: TRBV7-2
CDR3aa: CASSYRGLGTDTQYF; CDR3nt: TGTGCCAGCAGTTACAGAGGTCTAGGAACAGATACGCAGTATTTT; abundance: few; j_gene: TRBJ2-3; d_gene: -; v_gene: TRBV6-5
CDR3aa: CASSARLTNNEQFF; CDR3nt: TGTGCCAGCAGCGCCCGCCTGACTAACAATGAGCAGTTCTTC; abundance: few; j_gene: TRBJ2-1; d_gene: -; v_gene: TRBV7-6
CDR3aa: CATSRGGGAIYEQYF; CDR3nt: TGTGCCACCAGCAGAGGTGGCGGGGCAATCTACGAGCAGTACTTC; abundance: -; j_gene: TRBJ2-7; d_gene: -; v_gene: TRBV15
CDR3aa: CASSPITGTGNEQFF; CDR3nt: TGTGCCAGCAGCCCCATAACGGGGACTGGTAATGAGCAGTTCTTC; abundance: few; j_gene: TRBJ2-1; d_gene: -; v_gene: TRBV11-2
CDR3aa: CASSLVGRQPDTDTQYF; CDR3nt: TGTGCCAGCAGTTTAGTGGGGCGACAGCCTGACACAGATACGCAGTATTTT; abundance: -; j_gene: TRBJ2-3; d_gene: -; v_gene: TRBV12-3/TRBV12-4
CDR3aa: CSVSAYSDDEQYF; CDR3nt: TGCAGCGTTTCGGCGTACAGCGACGACGAGCAGTACTTC; abundance: -; j_gene: TRBJ2-7; d_gene: -; v_gene: TRBV29-1
CDR3aa: CASSLAGQAGNEKLFF; CDR3nt: TGTGCCAGCAGCTTGGCCGGTCAAGCCGGTAATGAAAAACTGTTTTTT; abundance: -; j_gene: TRBJ1-4; d_gene: -; v_gene: TRBV5-4
CDR3aa: CASSWTSGPYNEQFF; CDR3nt: TGTGCCAGCAGTTGGACTAGCGGGCCTTACAATGAGCAGTTCTTC; abundance: few; j_gene: TRBJ2-1; d_gene: TRBD2; v_gene: TRBV27
CDR3aa: CASSPAGVRTGELFF; CDR3nt: TGTGCCAGCAGCCCCGCCGGCGTGAGAACCGGGGAGCTGTTTTTT; abundance: few; j_gene: TRBJ2-2; d_gene: -; v_gene: TRBV6-6
CDR3aa: CASSEGLAGGGSGELFF; CDR3nt: TGTGCCAGCAGTGAGGGACTAGCGGGAGGAGGTTCCGGGGAGCTGTTTTTT; abundance: -; j_gene: TRBJ2-2; d_gene: TRBD2; v_gene: TRBV6-4
CDR3aa: CASRDRGPEQYF; CDR3nt: TGTGCCAGCCGGGACAGGGGGCCCGAGCAGTACTTC; abundance: few; j_gene: TRBJ2-7; d_gene: TRBD1; v_gene: TRBV19
CDR3aa: CASSWGLAGTYEQYF; CDR3nt: TGTGCCAGCAGTTGGGGACTAGCGGGGACCTACGAGCAGTACTTC; abundance: -; j_gene: TRBJ2-7; d_gene: TRBD2; v_gene: TRBV6-5
CDR3aa: CASSSRTGLAGELFF; CDR3nt: TGTGCCAGCAGCTCCCGGACAGGGTTGGCCGGGGAGCTGTTTTTT; abundance: few; j_gene: TRBJ2-2; d_gene: TRBD1; v_gene: TRBV7-8
CDR3aa: CASSGGGYTEAFF; CDR3nt: TGTGCCAGCAGTGGGGGGGGGTACACTGAAGCTTTCTTT; abundance: few; j_gene: TRBJ1-1; d_gene: -; v_gene: TRBV2
CDR3aa: CASSLDRLFTDTQYF; CDR3nt: TGTGCCAGCAGCTTAGACAGGCTTTTCACAGATACGCAGTATTTT; abundance: -; j_gene: TRBJ2-3; d_gene: -; v_gene: TRBV7-2
CDR3aa: CASSQGPVSYEQYF; CDR3nt: TGTGCCAGCAGCCAAGGGCCAGTATCCTACGAGCAGTACTTC; abundance: few; j_gene: TRBJ2-7; d_gene: -; v_gene: TRBV4-2
CDR3aa: CASSLTGGSGYIQYF; CDR3nt: TGTGCCAGCAGCTTAACCGGGGGCAGCGGATACATTCAGTACTTC; abundance: -; j_gene: TRBJ2-4; d_gene: -; v_gene: TRBV7-2
CDR3aa: CASSSTQGENIQYF; CDR3nt: TGTGCCAGCAGCTCCACACAGGGCGAAAACATTCAGTACTTC; abundance: -; j_gene: TRBJ2-4; d_gene: -; v_gene: TRBV7-8
CDR3aa: CASSLGGRTSGSYEQYF; CDR3nt: TGTGCCAGCAGCTTAGGGGGGCGGACTAGCGGGTCCTACGAGCAGTACTTC; abundance: few; j_gene: TRBJ2-7; d_gene: TRBD2; v_gene: TRBV11-2
CDR3aa: CATNDGHNEQFF; CDR3nt: TGTGCCACAAATGACGGGCACAATGAGCAGTTCTTC; abundance: -; j_gene: TRBJ2-1; d_gene: -; v_gene: TRBV7-6
CDR3aa: CSATMGNTAYGYTF; CDR3nt: TGCAGTGCTACAATGGGAAACACTGCCTATGGCTACACCTTC; abundance: -; j_gene: TRBJ1-2; d_gene: -; v_gene: TRBV20-1
CDR3aa: CASSPRLSRDSGNTIYF; CDR3nt: TGTGCCAGCTCACCACGGCTTAGCAGGGACTCTGGAAACACCATATATTTT; abundance: -; j_gene: TRBJ1-3; d_gene: -; v_gene: TRBV18
CDR3aa: CASSYDIEYEQYF; CDR3nt: TGTGCCAGCAGTTATGATATAGAGTACGAGCAGTACTTC; abundance: -; j_gene: TRBJ2-7; d_gene: -; v_gene: TRBV2
CDR3aa: CSVAGTSGMDNEQFF; CDR3nt: TGCAGCGTTGCGGGGACTAGCGGGATGGACAATGAGCAGTTCTTC; abundance: few; j_gene: TRBJ2-1; d_gene: TRBD2; v_gene: TRBV29-1
CDR3aa: CASSNKVPAGQGNQPQHF; CDR3nt: TGTGCCAGCAGTAACAAAGTCCCCGCGGGACAGGGCAATCAGCCCCAGCATTTT; abundance: many; j_gene: TRBJ1-5; d_gene: TRBD1; v_gene: TRBV2
CDR3aa: CATSDHRTSVSSYNEQFF; CDR3nt: TGTGCCACCAGTGATCACCGGACTAGCGTAAGCTCCTACAATGAGCAGTTCTTC; abundance: once; j_gene: TRBJ2-1; d_gene: TRBD2; v_gene: TRBV24-1
CDR3aa: CASSEAGTGNEKLFF; CDR3nt: TGTGCCAGCAGCGAAGCCGGGACAGGGAATGAAAAACTGTTTTTT; abundance: few; j_gene: TRBJ1-4; d_gene: TRBD1; v_gene: TRBV2
CDR3aa: CAWSWRELRNSPLHF; CDR3nt: TGTGCCTGGAGTTGGAGGGAACTGCGGAATTCACCCCTCCACTTT; abundance: few; j_gene: TRBJ1-6; d_gene: -; v_gene: TRBV30
CDR3aa: CASSLAARPGYEQYF; CDR3nt: TGTGCCAGCAGCTTGGCGGCTCGCCCGGGCTACGAGCAGTACTTC; abundance: few; j_gene: TRBJ2-7; d_gene: -; v_gene: TRBV5-6
CDR3aa: CASSLGRRGGSPLHF; CDR3nt: TGTGCCAGCAGCTTGGGCAGGAGGGGAGGTTCACCCCTCCACTTT; abundance: -; j_gene: TRBJ1-6; d_gene: -; v_gene: TRBV5-4
CDR3aa: CASTPLSSAGGFSSYNEQFF; CDR3nt: TGTGCCAGCACCCCCCTGTCGTCAGCGGGGGGGTTTAGCTCCTACAATGAGCAGTTCTTC; abundance: few; j_gene: TRBJ2-1; d_gene: TRBD2; v_gene: TRBV2
CDR3aa: CASSLQGVGEAFF; CDR3nt: TGTGCCAGCAGCTTACAAGGGGTTGGTGAAGCTTTCTTT; abundance: -; j_gene: TRBJ1-1; d_gene: -; v_gene: TRBV7-9
CDR3aa: CASSPTGAGSNSPLHF; CDR3nt: TGTGCCAGCAGTCCTACAGGGGCAGGGAGTAATTCACCCCTCCACTTT; abundance: -; j_gene: TRBJ1-6; d_gene: TRBD1; v_gene: TRBV2
CDR3aa: CASSKGQGLWSEAFF; CDR3nt: TGTGCCAGCAGCAAAGGACAGGGGCTCTGGTCTGAAGCTTTCTTT; abundance: -; j_gene: TRBJ1-1; d_gene: TRBD1; v_gene: TRBV11-2
CDR3aa: CASSPEREAFEQYF; CDR3nt: TGTGCCAGCAGCCCGGAGCGGGAGGCGTTCGAGCAGTACTTC; abundance: -; j_gene: TRBJ2-7; d_gene: TRBD2; v_gene: TRBV2
CDR3aa: CASSQRQGVREKLFF; CDR3nt: TGTGCCAGCAGCCAAAGACAGGGGGTGAGAGAAAAACTGTTTTTT; abundance: -; j_gene: TRBJ1-4; d_gene: TRBD1; v_gene: TRBV7-9
CDR3aa: CASSLSGGQPDTQYF; CDR3nt: TGTGCCAGCAGTTTAAGCGGGGGTCAGCCAGATACGCAGTATTTT; abundance: few; j_gene: TRBJ2-3; d_gene: TRBD2; v_gene: TRBV6-1
CDR3aa: CASSLGGGYYNEQFF; CDR3nt: TGTGCCAGCAGCTTAGGGGGGGGCTACTACAATGAGCAGTTCTTC; abundance: -; j_gene: TRBJ2-1; d_gene: -; v_gene: TRBV7-9
CDR3aa: CASSPTGLAGKQETQYF; CDR3nt: TGTGCCAGCAGCCCCACCGGGCTAGCGGGAAAGCAAGAGACCCAGTACTTC; abundance: few; j_gene: TRBJ2-5; d_gene: TRBD2; v_gene: TRBV3-1
CDR3aa: CSARNWDTLHSYEQYF; CDR3nt: TGCAGTGCTAGAAATTGGGACACTCTACACTCCTACGAGCAGTACTTC; abundance: -; j_gene: TRBJ2-7; d_gene: -; v_gene: TRBV20-1